The 13 T cell receptor beta chains presented below share a single source sample, sequenced in a study of T cell responses to AZD1222 COVID-19 vaccine. Produced via immunoSEQ multiplex PCR; TCRdb's table is partial and in-frame only. The table shows approximately 110,000 clones, with roughly 85% occurring only once. The input for sequencing was peripheral blood, taken 28 days after the second AZD1222 dose. Every receptor here comes from an adult who received the AZD1222 COVID-19 vaccine.

V and J are TRBV9 and TRBJ2-1; D is unclear. The CDR3 totals 12 residues. Looked up from germline, CDR1 is SGDLS and CDR2 is YYNGEE. Trimming stripped 3 bases from V and 8 bases from J, with 9 bases between. The CDR3 region is CASSEMFDEQFF. In DNA form, the CDR3 reads TGTGCCAGCAGCGAGATGTTTGATGAGCAGTTCTTC.

About this clone: This could be a read error, since a much larger clone is one nucleotide away. The chain uses TRBV27 and TRBJ2-2; TRBD2 aligns across 10 bases. CDR1 and CDR2 from the germline V gene are MNHEY and SMNVEV (reference sequence). The CDR3 runs 15 residues. Trimming at V came to 4 bases and at J to 1 base, leaving 0 bases not matched to a gene. CDR3 in DNA: TGTGCCAGCAGTTGGACTAGCGGGAACACCGGGGAGCTGTTTTTT. Amino acids: CASSWTSGNTGELFF.

This chain links TRBV6-5 with TRBJ2-7; no reliable D call. The germline V and J ends were trimmed by 4 bases and 0 bases, with 13 bases remaining between them. Germline lookup yields CDR1 MNHEY and CDR2 SVGAGI. The length of the CDR3 is 15 residues. The CDR3 DNA sequence: TGTGCCAGCAGTTCTGGCCTTTTGAGCTCCTACGAGCAGTACTTC. Protein sequence: CASSSGLLSSYEQYF.

This clone appeared a few times. The genes are TRBV6-4 and TRBJ1-6; D ambiguous. This CDR3 spans 13 amino acids. Trimming took 3 bases from V and 7 from J, leaving 7 bases between them. The germline V gene has CDR1 MRHNA and CDR2 SNTAGT. The CDR3 spells CASSEYRNSPLHF. CDR3 nucleotide sequence: TGTGCCAGCAGTGAGTACAGAAATTCACCCCTCCACTTT.

This clone occurred once. The V call is TRBV5-1, the J call TRBJ2-7, with 9 bases that match TRBD2. The V gene end was trimmed by 4 bases and the J gene end by 4 bases; junction bases not matched to a gene: 6. The germline CDR1 and CDR2 sequences are SGHRS and YFSETQ. This CDR3 has 14 residues. The CDR3 DNA follows: TGCGCCAGCAGCCTAGCGGGAACTCTTTACGAGCAGTACTTC. Translated, it gives CASSLAGTLYEQYF.

The CDR3 coding sequence is TGCGCCAGCAGCCAAACCGGGGACTATGGCTACACCTTC. This translates into CASSQTGDYGYTF. The V and J genes are TRBV5-1 and TRBJ1-2; no reliable D call. The CDR3 runs to 13 residues. V lost 4 bases and J 3 bases, leaving 10 bases between the germline ends. The germline gives CDR1 SGHRS, CDR2 YFSETQ.

The V and J genes are TRBV30 and TRBJ1-2; D perhaps matches TRBD1 (6 bases). The CDR3 consists of 13 residues. Trimming removed 5 bases at V and 7 bases at J, with 17 bases between. The V gene's germline CDR1 is GTSNPN and CDR2 SVGIG (reference sequence). The CDR3 nucleotides read TGTGCCTGGGGGGGGCTTAATTTGGCTGGCTACACCTTC. It encodes CAWGGLNLAGYTF.

V and J are TRBV9 and TRBJ2-1; D is uncertain. Between the trimmed V and J ends, which lost 3 bases and 0 bases, there was a span of 16 bases. Germline V CDR1 and CDR2: SGDLS, YYNGEE. This CDR3 has 17 residues. The CDR3 region has the DNA TGTGCCAGCAGCGGACCCGGGCCGGAAAGCTCCTACAATGAGCAGTTCTTC. Translated: CASSGPGPESSYNEQFF.

The rearrangement joins TRBV30 to TRBJ2-2; maybe TRBD2 (6 bases). Trimming removed 3 bases from V and 1 base from J, with 12 bases in between. The CDR3 extends over 15 amino acids. CDR1 and CDR2 from the germline V gene are GTSNPN and SVGIG (reference sequence). The CDR3 region is CAWRSYSGNTGELFF. The CDR3 coding sequence is TGTGCCTGGAGATCTTATAGCGGGAACACCGGGGAGCTGTTTTTT.

This sequence joins TRBV3-1 (or the pseudogene TRBV3-2) and TRBJ2-3; 12 bases agree with TRBD2. This CDR3 has 16 residues. Looked up from germline, CDR1 is LGHDT and CDR2 is YNNKEL (reference sequence). V lost 4 bases and J lost 4; bases outside the gene matches: 6. CDR3: CASSRGLAGHADTQYF. The CDR3 nucleotides read TGTGCCAGCAGCCGAGGACTAGCGGGACATGCAGATACGCAGTATTTT.

V and J are TRBV18 and TRBJ1-2; 10 positions match TRBD1. J lost 2 bases, V lost 6 bases, and 12 bases had no gene match. The germline V gene encodes CDR1 KGHSH and CDR2 LQKENI. The CDR3 is 17 amino acids. CDR3 in amino acids: CASSRKTGGELNYGYTF. The CDR3 DNA reads TGTGCCAGCTCCCGAAAGACAGGGGGCGAGTTAAACTATGGCTACACCTTC.

This chain connects TRBV12-3 or TRBV12-4 to TRBJ2-3, with D tentatively TRBD1 (6 bases). V dropped 3 bases and J dropped 5 bases, with 6 bases sitting between them. This CDR3 region has 12 residues. The CDR3 bases are TGTGCCAGCAGTTTCAGGGGAGATACGCAGTATTTT. Translating it yields CASSFRGDTQYF.

The genes are TRBV11-3 and TRBJ2-3; tentatively, D is TRBD2 (5 bases). The V gene's germline CDR1 is SGHNT and CDR2 YENEEA. V was pared by 1 base and J by 2 bases, with 16 bases between. The CDR3 runs to 17 residues. The CDR3 nucleotides are TGTGCCAGCAGCTTAGGGGTCTCTCTAGCAGACACAGATACGCAGTATTTT. Its translation: CASSLGVSLADTDTQYF.